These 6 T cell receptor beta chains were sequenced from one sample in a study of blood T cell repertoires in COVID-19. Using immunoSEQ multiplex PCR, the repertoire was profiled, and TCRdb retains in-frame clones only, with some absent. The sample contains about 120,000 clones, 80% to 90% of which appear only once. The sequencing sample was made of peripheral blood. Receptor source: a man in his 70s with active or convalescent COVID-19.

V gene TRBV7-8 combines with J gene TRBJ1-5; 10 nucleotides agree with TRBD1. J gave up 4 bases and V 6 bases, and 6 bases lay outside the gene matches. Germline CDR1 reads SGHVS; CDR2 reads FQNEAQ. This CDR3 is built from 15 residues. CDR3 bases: TGTGCCAGCAGTAACCGGGACAGGGGTAATCAGCCCCAGCATTTT. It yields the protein CASSNRDRGNQPQHF.

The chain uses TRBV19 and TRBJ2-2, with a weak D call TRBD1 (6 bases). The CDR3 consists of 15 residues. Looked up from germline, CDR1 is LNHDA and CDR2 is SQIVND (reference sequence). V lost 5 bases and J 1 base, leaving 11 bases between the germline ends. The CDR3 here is CASSLQTGNTGELFF. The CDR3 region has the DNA TGTGCCAGTAGTCTCCAGACAGGGAACACCGGGGAGCTGTTTTTT.

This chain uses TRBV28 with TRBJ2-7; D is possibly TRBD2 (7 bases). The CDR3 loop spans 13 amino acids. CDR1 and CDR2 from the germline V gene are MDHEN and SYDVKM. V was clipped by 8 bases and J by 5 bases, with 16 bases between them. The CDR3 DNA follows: TGTGCCAGCCGAGGGGGGGGGCGCAACGAGCAGTACTTC. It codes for CASRGGGRNEQYF.

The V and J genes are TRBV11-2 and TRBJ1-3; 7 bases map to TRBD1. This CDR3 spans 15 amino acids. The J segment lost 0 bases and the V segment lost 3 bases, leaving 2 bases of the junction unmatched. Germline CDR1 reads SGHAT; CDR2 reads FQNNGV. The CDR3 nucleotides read TGTGCCAGCAGCTTGGGACAGAGCTCTGGAAACACCATATATTTT. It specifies CASSLGQSSGNTIYF.

CDR3 DNA sequence: TGTGCCACCAGCAGAGGCTTCGTGCGGGACACAGATACGCAGTATTTT. Translated: CATSRGFVRDTDTQYF. The V and J genes are TRBV15 and TRBJ2-3, with D possibly TRBD2 on 6 matching bases. The germline V gene encodes CDR1 LNHNV and CDR2 YYDKDF (reference sequence). Trimming took off 1 base at V and 2 bases at J, with 13 bases between the two ends. The CDR3 is made up of 16 amino acids.

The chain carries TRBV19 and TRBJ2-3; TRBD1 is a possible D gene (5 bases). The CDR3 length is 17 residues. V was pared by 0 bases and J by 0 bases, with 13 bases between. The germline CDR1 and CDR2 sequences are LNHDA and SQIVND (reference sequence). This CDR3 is CASSIDRSQGSTDTQYF. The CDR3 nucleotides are TGTGCCAGTAGTATAGATCGCAGCCAGGGTAGCACAGATACGCAGTATTTT.